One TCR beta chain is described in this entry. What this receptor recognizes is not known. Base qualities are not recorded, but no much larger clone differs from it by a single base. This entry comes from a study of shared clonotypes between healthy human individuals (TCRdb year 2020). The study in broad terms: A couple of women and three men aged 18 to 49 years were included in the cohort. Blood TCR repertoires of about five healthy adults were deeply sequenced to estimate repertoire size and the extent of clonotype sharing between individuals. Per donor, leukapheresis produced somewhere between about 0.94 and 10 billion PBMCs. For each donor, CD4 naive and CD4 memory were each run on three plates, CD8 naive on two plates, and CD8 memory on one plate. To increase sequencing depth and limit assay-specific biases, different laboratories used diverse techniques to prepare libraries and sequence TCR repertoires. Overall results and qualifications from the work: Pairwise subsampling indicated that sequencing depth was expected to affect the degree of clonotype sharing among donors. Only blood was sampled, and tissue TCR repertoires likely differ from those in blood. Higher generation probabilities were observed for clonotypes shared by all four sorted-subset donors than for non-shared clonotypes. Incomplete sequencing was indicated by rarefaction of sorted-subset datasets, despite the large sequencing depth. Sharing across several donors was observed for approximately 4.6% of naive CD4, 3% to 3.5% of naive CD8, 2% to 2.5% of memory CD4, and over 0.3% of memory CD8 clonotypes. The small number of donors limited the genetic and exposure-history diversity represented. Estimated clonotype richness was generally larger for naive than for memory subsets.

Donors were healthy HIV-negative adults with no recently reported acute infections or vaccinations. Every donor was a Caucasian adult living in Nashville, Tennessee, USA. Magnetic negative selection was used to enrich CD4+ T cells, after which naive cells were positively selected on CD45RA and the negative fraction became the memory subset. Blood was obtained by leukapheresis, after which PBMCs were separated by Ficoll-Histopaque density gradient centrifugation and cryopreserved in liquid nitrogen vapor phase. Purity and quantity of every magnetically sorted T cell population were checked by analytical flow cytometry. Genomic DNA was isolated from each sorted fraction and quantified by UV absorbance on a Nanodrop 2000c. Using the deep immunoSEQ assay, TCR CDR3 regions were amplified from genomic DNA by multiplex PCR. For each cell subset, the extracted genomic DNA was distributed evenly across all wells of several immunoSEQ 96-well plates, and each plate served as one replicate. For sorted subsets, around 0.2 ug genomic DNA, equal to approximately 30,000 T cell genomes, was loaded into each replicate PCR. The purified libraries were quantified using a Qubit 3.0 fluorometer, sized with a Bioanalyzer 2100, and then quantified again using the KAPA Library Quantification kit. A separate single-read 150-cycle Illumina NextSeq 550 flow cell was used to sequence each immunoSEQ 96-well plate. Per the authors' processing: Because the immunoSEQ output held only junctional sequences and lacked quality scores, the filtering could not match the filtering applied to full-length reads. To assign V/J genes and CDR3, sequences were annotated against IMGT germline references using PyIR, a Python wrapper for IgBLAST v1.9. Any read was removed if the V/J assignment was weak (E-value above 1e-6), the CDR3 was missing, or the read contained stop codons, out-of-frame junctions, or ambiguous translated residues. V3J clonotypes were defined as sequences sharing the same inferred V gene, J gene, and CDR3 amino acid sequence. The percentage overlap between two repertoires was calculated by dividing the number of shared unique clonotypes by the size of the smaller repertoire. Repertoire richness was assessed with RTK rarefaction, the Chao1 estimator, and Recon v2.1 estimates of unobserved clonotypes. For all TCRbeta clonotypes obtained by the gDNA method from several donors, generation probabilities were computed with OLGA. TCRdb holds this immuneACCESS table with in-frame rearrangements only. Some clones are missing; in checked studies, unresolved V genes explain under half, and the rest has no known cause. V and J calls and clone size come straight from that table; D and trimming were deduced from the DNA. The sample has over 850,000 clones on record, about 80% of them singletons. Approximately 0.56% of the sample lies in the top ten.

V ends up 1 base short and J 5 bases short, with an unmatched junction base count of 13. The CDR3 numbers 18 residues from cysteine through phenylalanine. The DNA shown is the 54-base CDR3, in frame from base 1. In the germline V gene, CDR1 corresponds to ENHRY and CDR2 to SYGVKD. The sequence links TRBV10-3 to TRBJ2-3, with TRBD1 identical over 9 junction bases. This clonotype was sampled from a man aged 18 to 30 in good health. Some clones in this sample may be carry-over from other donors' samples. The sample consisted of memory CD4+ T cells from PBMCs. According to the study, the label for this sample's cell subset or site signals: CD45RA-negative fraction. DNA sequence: TGTGCCATCAGTGAGTGGGTTAGAGACAGGGGGATTGAAGATACGCAGTATTTT. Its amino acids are CAISEWVRDRGIEDTQYF.